This T cell receptor beta chain stems from a study of blood T cell repertoires in COVID-19. Study-wide background: In each case, the material was cDNA or gDNA derived from T cells, B-cell-depleted T cells, or PBMCs.

This clone was observed a few times. In the original analysis: Amplification of reference gene primers provided the estimated nucleated cell counts. TCRdb keeps only in-frame clones here, not all; method: immunoSEQ multiplex PCR. That table furnishes V, J and clone size, whereas the DNA furnished D and trimming. In the table there are 190,000 or so clones, around 88% of which are singletons. The CDR3 consists of 12 residues. With V trimmed by 8 bases and J by 2 bases, 2 bases remained unmatched. The chain is built from TRBV12-3 or TRBV12-4 and TRBJ1-2, with TRBD1 identical over 7 bases. Sequenced: PBMCs or T cells enriched from blood (not recorded which). This clonotype was sampled from a woman between 25 and 40 years old who had been exposed to COVID-19. This chain's CDR3 is CASAQGNYGYTF. Written as DNA, the CDR3 is TGTGCCAGCGCACAGGGGAACTATGGCTACACCTTC.